The entry below describes one T cell receptor (beta chain). What it recognizes is unknown. Germline trimming cut 0 bases from V and 7 bases from J; bases unmatched to any gene: 11. Per germline, CDR1 LNHNV and CDR2 YYDKDF (reference sequence). This CDR3 comprises 17 residues. The data belong to a study of OX40 agonist ivuxolimab in advanced cancers. About the research overall: The dose-escalation group included hepatocellular carcinoma, melanoma, renal cell carcinoma and head and neck cancer.

Study results and limitations: Expansion of clones was among the lowest in partial responders at 0.1-3.0 mg/kg. Some patients who did not respond also had low normalized T-cell clonal expansion.

The protocol was immunoSEQ multiplex PCR, while the TCRdb copy is restricted to in-frame clones and leaves out a portion. The sample holds 90,000 to 130,000 clones, around 90% seen once. The chain is built from TRBV15 and TRBJ2-2; 7 bases line up with TRBD2. The receptor comes from an adult with an advanced solid tumor such as melanoma, head and neck, liver or kidney cancer. The sequencing here drew on CD4+ or CD8+ T cells sorted from blood, taken in a trial of the OX40 agonist ivuxolimab. Here the CDR3 DNA reads TGTGCCACCAGCAGAGATCTCGGGAGGACCCACAGCGGGGAGCTGTTTTTT. Its translation: CATSRDLGRTHSGELFF.